The 8 T cell receptor beta chains in this list originate from one sample, sequenced in a study of blood T cell repertoires in COVID-19. Only in-frame clones appear in the TCRdb table, and some are missing; sequencing was by immunoSEQ multiplex PCR. The sample yields more than 250,000 clones, roughly nine tenths seen once. The sample was PBMCs or T cells enriched from blood (not recorded which). Receptor source: a woman between 18 and 30 years old who had recovered from COVID-19.

This chain joins TRBV28 and TRBJ1-5; tentatively, D is TRBD1 (5 bases). Trimming pared 6 bases from V and 9 bases from J, leaving 24 bases between. CDR1 and CDR2 (germline): MDHEN, SYDVKM. The CDR3 contains 16 residues. The CDR3 DNA follows: TGTGCCAGCAGCGGGTGGGCAGGGATAAGGTATCTGCCCCAGCATTTT. Translating it yields CASSGWAGIRYLPQHF.

The chain recombines TRBV7-3 with TRBJ1-2; TRBD1 might be the D (6 bases). This CDR3 has 15 amino acids. Germline CDR1 SGHTA, CDR2 FQGTGA. Trimming removed 1 base at V and 2 bases at J, with 11 bases between. CDR3 residues: CASSLKAGENYGYTF. The CDR3, as DNA: TGTGCCAGCAGCTTAAAGGCAGGGGAAAACTATGGCTACACCTTC.

This clone was detected only a few times. The J gene is TRBJ2-5, the V gene TRBV10-3, with 9 bases matching TRBD2. Germline assignment: CDR1 ENHRY and CDR2 SYGVKD. This CDR3 region has 15 residues. Trimming at V came to 0 bases and at J to 5 bases, leaving 4 bases not matched to a gene. The CDR3 spells CAISESRAGGETQYF. The CDR3 coding sequence is TGTGCCATCAGTGAGTCGAGGGCGGGAGGGGAGACCCAGTACTTC.

This chain connects TRBV15 to TRBJ2-2, with 7 bases identical to TRBD1. The CDR3 contains 14 residues. CDR1 and CDR2 (germline): LNHNV, YYDKDF (reference sequence). V trimming: 5 bases; J trimming: 8 bases; junction bases outside the gene matches: 8. In DNA form, the CDR3 reads TGTGCCACCAGCTACAACAGGGGTTCGGGGGAGCTGTTTTTT. Translating it yields CATSYNRGSGELFF.

This clone was seen once. The chain is built from TRBV6-5 and TRBJ1-1; the D gene is possibly TRBD1 (5 bases). Germline CDR1 reads MNHEY; CDR2 reads SVGAGI. V gave up 5 bases and J gave up 9 bases, with 19 bases separating them. The CDR3 contains 14 residues. The CDR3 DNA reads as TGTGCCAGCAGTCGGGACGCCCGGGGAGGACAAGCTTTCTTT. Translation gives CASSRDARGGQAFF.

V is TRBV11-3 and J is TRBJ2-1, with 12 nucleotides matching TRBD2. The CDR3 has 20 residues. J lost 3 bases, V lost 4 bases, and 16 bases had no gene match. Germline loops: CDR1 SGHNT, CDR2 YENEEA. The CDR3 reads CASSSSTSGRSRKNYNEQFF. The CDR3 DNA reads TGTGCCAGCAGCTCCTCGACTAGCGGGAGATCGCGGAAAAACTACAATGAGCAGTTCTTC.

The CDR3, as DNA: TGTGCCAGCAGCTTAGCGCTAGGACTAGCGGGAGCATACTACGAGCAGTACTTC. Its protein is CASSLALGLAGAYYEQYF. The chain couples TRBV7-2 to TRBJ2-7; 13 nucleotides line up with TRBD2. CDR3 size: 18 residues. After removal of 0 bases from V and 3 bases from J, the junction contained 8 bases not matched to a gene. The germline gives CDR1 SGHTA, CDR2 FQGNSA.

The chain is built from TRBV7-3 and TRBJ2-5; 7 bases are a match to TRBD2. V gave up 1 base and J gave up 3 bases; unmatched junction bases: 14. This CDR3 contains 18 residues. The germline gives CDR1 SGHTA, CDR2 FQGTGA. The CDR3 nucleotides read TGTGCCAGCAGCTTAAGGGGGACTGGCGGGAGTGGGGAAGAGACCCAGTACTTC. Amino acids: CASSLRGTGGSGEETQYF.